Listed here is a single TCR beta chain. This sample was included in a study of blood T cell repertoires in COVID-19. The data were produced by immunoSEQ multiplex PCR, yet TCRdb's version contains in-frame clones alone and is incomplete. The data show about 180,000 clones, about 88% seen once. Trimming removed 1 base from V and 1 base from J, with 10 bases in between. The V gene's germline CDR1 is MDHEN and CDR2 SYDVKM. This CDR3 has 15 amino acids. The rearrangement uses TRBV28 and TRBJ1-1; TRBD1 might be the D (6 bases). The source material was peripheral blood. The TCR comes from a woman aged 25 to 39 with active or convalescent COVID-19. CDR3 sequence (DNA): TGTGCCAGCAGTTTATTGGCAGGGGCGAACACTGAAGCTTTCTTT. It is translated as CASSLLAGANTEAFF.